A selection of T cell receptor beta chains follows, all from one sample in a study of shared clonotypes between healthy human individuals. Method: immunoSEQ multiplex PCR; TCRdb's copy keeps in-frame clones and lacks some. The table lists approximately 2,200,000 clones, around 93% of them singletons. The source material was naive CD8+ T cells from PBMCs. The receptors shown here come from a man between 18 and 29 years old in good health. Some clones in this sample may be carry-over from other donors' samples. The CDR3 runs from the conserved cysteine through the conserved F or W. The D gene is left open where the match is weak. The size field is filled for only some rows; it gives once, few, many or a size class.

D,size,V,J,CDR3,DNA
.,once,TRBV28,TRBJ1-4,CASSSPLGTNEKLFF,TGTGCCAGCAGTTCCCCCCTAGGAACTAATGAAAAACTGTTTTTT
TRBD1,.,TRBV27,TRBJ2-7,CASSSRTGGWEQYF,TGTGCCAGCAGTTCCCGGACAGGGGGCTGGGAGCAGTACTTC
TRBD2,.,TRBV7-6,TRBJ2-1,CASSLAVAGGLYNEQFF,TGTGCCAGCAGCTTAGCGGTAGCGGGAGGACTCTACAATGAGCAGTTCTTC
.,.,TRBV19,TRBJ2-2,CAIRRDSGELFF,TGTGCCATCCGACGGGACTCCGGGGAGCTGTTTTTT
TRBD1,.,TRBV7-3,TRBJ2-3,CASSKRDRGPTDTQYF,TGTGCCAGCAGCAAACGGGACAGGGGACCTACAGATACGCAGTATTTT
TRBD1,.,TRBV19,TRBJ2-7,CASSRTGGDEQYF,TGTGCCAGTAGCCGGACAGGGGGCGACGAGCAGTACTTC
.,few,TRBV7-9,TRBJ2-5,CASSSQETQYF,TGTGCCAGCAGCTCCCAAGAGACCCAGTACTTC
.,.,TRBV4-1,TRBJ2-5,CASSRAPGRGEETQYF,TGCGCCAGCAGCCGGGCCCCGGGACGAGGGGAAGAGACCCAGTACTTC
.,once,TRBV4-1,TRBJ1-1,CASSLAAGERTEAFF,TGCGCCAGCAGCCTCGCCGCCGGGGAAAGGACTGAAGCTTTCTTT
.,.,TRBV18,TRBJ2-7,CASSPRDNSYEQYF,TGTGCCAGCTCACCTCGGGACAACTCCTACGAGCAGTACTTC
.,.,TRBV21-1,TRBJ2-7,CASSTTYEQYF,TGTGCCAGCAGCACCACCTACGAGCAGTACTTC
TRBD2,.,TRBV28,TRBJ2-1,CASSLRLAGVTGNEQFF,TGTGCCAGCAGTCTCCGACTAGCGGGTGTTACTGGCAATGAGCAGTTCTTC
.,.,TRBV27,TRBJ2-1,CASSLREYHNEQFF,TGTGCCAGCAGTCTCCGGGAGTACCACAATGAGCAGTTCTTC
.,few,TRBV30,TRBJ1-1,CAWSEVALEAFF,TGTGCCTGGAGTGAGGTCGCACTAGAAGCTTTCTTT
TRBD2,.,TRBV11-2,TRBJ2-1,CASSGLAGGYNEQFF,TGTGCCAGCAGCGGACTAGCGGGAGGTTACAATGAGCAGTTCTTC